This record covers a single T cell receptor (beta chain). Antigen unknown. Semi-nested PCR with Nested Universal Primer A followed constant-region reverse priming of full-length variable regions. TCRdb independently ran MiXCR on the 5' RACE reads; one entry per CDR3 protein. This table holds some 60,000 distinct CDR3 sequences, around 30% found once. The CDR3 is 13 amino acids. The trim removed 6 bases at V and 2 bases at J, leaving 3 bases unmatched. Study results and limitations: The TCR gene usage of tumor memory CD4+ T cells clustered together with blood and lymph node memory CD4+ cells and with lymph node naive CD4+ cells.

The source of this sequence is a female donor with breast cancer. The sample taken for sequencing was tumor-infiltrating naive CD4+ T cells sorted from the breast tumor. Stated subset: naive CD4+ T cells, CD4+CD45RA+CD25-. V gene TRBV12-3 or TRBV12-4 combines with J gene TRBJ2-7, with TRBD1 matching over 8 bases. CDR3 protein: CASSPDRAYEQYF. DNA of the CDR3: TGTGCCAGCAGCCCGGACAGGGCCTACGAGCAGTACTTC.